These 20 T cell receptor beta chains were all obtained from the same sample, sequenced in a study of shared clonotypes between healthy human individuals. TCRdb's table, derived via immunoSEQ multiplex PCR, lists solely in-frame clones and lacks some. The table records roughly 2 million clones, 85% to 95% of them present only once. The sequenced sample consisted of naive CD4+ T cells sorted from blood. Subset denoted: CD45RA+ positively selected. Receptors were obtained from a man aged 18 to 35 in good health.

The chain recombines TRBV10-2 with TRBJ2-5, with 11 bases that match TRBD2. Unmatched junction bases numbered 0, after V lost 0 bases and J lost 3 bases. Germline V gene sequence: CDR1 WSHSY, CDR2 SAAADI. The CDR3 contains 15 residues. The CDR3: CASSESGLAEETQYF. DNA for the CDR3: TGCGCCAGCAGTGAGTCGGGACTAGCGGAAGAGACCCAGTACTTC.

The J gene is TRBJ1-1, the V gene TRBV2; no definite D call. CDR3 length equals 12 residues. CDR1 SNHLY and CDR2 FYNNEI come from the germline V gene. Trimming took 3 bases from V and 5 from J, leaving 7 bases between them. The chain's CDR3 is CASSDPKTEAFF. The CDR3, as DNA: TGTGCCAGCAGTGACCCAAAGACTGAAGCTTTCTTT.

As regards this clone: Other nucleotide sequences from this sample produce the same CDR3. The chain is built from TRBV6-1 and TRBJ1-2, with a possible D match to TRBD1 (6 bases). In germline, CDR1 is MNHNS, CDR2 SASEGT. V was shortened by 0 bases and J by 4 bases, with 6 bases between the two germline ends. This CDR3 comprises 13 residues. CDR3 loop: CASSEAGGYGYTF. CDR3 DNA: TGTGCCAGCAGTGAAGCAGGGGGCTATGGCTACACCTTC.

The CDR3 sequence: CASSLRETGQMTDTQYF. The CDR3, as DNA: TGTGCCAGCAGCTTGAGGGAGACAGGTCAGATGACAGATACGCAGTATTTT. The chain carries TRBV5-5 and TRBJ2-3, with D perhaps TRBD1 (6 bases). V lost 1 base to trimming and J lost 3 bases, with 18 bases between them. This CDR3 has 17 amino acids. CDR1 SGHKS and CDR2 YYEKEE come from the germline V gene (reference sequence).

This rearrangement joins TRBV5-1 to TRBJ1-1, with 7 bases aligning to TRBD1. J lost 6 bases, V lost 0 bases, and 8 bases had no gene match. CDR1 and CDR2 from the germline V gene are SGHRS and YFSETQ. This CDR3 contains 15 residues. CDR3 sequence (DNA): TGCGCCAGCAGCTTGGAACAGGGGAAAGGGGCTGAAGCTTTCTTT. Encoded protein: CASSLEQGKGAEAFF.

DNA of the CDR3: TGTGCCAGTCCTAAAATAGCGGGATATAGCACCGGGGAGCTGTTTTTT. As protein: CASPKIAGYSTGELFF. V is TRBV19 and J is TRBJ2-2, with TRBD2 matching over 8 bases. J gave up 4 bases and V 8 bases, and 12 bases lay outside the gene matches. Germline-derived CDR1 and CDR2 are LNHDA and SQIVND (reference sequence). The CDR3 is 16 residues long.

CDR3 protein: CASSLGGRGQPQHF. Here the CDR3 DNA reads TGTGCCAGCAGCTTAGGAGGCCGGGGGCAGCCCCAGCATTTT. The chain couples TRBV7-6 to TRBJ1-5; weak D call: TRBD1 (5 bases). V shed 1 base and J shed 7 bases, with 11 bases lying between them. In germline, CDR1 is SGHVS, CDR2 FNYEAQ. CDR3 length equals 14 residues.

The CDR3 protein is CASKEQVGQETQYF. In DNA, the CDR3 is TGTGCCAGCAAGGAACAGGTTGGACAAGAGACCCAGTACTTC. The V and J genes are TRBV2 and TRBJ2-5; the D gene is possibly TRBD1 (5 bases). Germline CDR1 SNHLY, CDR2 FYNNEI. V lost 7 bases and J lost 2, with 14 bases in between. The CDR3 covers 14 residues.

The gene calls are TRBV4-3 and TRBJ1-2; TRBD1 matches 9 bases. V was pared by 0 bases and J by 8 bases, with 10 bases of the junction left unmatched. CDR3 length: 16 residues. Per the germline V gene, CDR1 is LGHNA and CDR2 is YSLEER. The DNA of the CDR3 is TGCGCCAGCAGCCAAGACACTGGGACAGGGATGGAAGGCTACACCTTC. Protein: CASSQDTGTGMEGYTF.

CDR3: CASSKIAISYEQYF. The CDR3 DNA is TGTGCCAGCAGCAAGATAGCCATCTCCTACGAGCAGTACTTC. The V and J genes are TRBV21-1 and TRBJ2-7; the DNA was not used to check the table's D call, TRBD2. TRBV21-1 is flagged as a pseudogene. The CDR3 totals 14 residues.

This chain uses TRBV6-5 with TRBJ2-3; 7 bases agree with TRBD1. The CDR3 contains 12 residues. Per germline, CDR1 MNHEY and CDR2 SVGAGI. V was clipped by 5 bases and J by 4 bases; unmatched bases: 0. The CDR3, as DNA: TGTGCCAGCAGTGACAGGGCAGATACGCAGTATTTT. Translated: CASSDRADTQYF.

The chain combines TRBV5-6 with TRBJ2-4; TRBD1 agrees at 9 bases. Germline V gene lookup returns CDR1 SGHDT and CDR2 YYEEEE. CDR3 length: 13 residues. Losses at the gene ends were 4 bases for V and 9 bases for J; bases not matched to a gene: 5. The CDR3 nucleotides read TGTGCCAGCAGCGGGACAGGGTTAAGCATTCAGTACTTC. It is translated as CASSGTGLSIQYF.

In the case of this clone: Other nucleotide sequences from this sample produce the same CDR3. The rearrangement links TRBV5-1 to TRBJ2-2, with 8 bases lining up with TRBD1. There are 15 residues in the CDR3. The junction had 4 bases not matched to a gene; V was cut back by 5 bases and J by 1 base. The V gene's germline CDR1 is SGHRS and CDR2 YFSETQ. CDR3 amino acids: CASSSGTGNTGELFF. The DNA of the CDR3 is TGCGCCAGCAGTTCCGGGACAGGGAACACCGGGGAGCTGTTTTTT.

This chain uses TRBV28 with TRBJ1-1; D is unclear. V was shortened by 3 bases and J by 3 bases, with 14 bases between the two germline ends. Germline CDR1 reads MDHEN; CDR2 reads SYDVKM. This CDR3 has 15 amino acids. CDR3 coding DNA: TGTGCCAGCAGTTTTGGAAGGGTGGCTGACACTGAAGCTTTCTTT. Protein sequence: CASSFGRVADTEAFF.

The J gene is TRBJ1-1, the V gene TRBV27; D not certain. CDR1 and CDR2 from the germline V gene are MNHEY and SMNVEV (reference sequence). This CDR3 comprises 14 residues. Trimming stripped 5 bases from V and 4 bases from J, with 14 bases between. Here the CDR3 DNA reads TGTGCCAGCAGTCCCGGGTGGCCACCCACTGAAGCTTTCTTT. It translates to CASSPGWPPTEAFF.

This chain joins TRBV5-4 and TRBJ2-7; D possibly corresponds to TRBD1 (6 bases). CDR1 is SGHNT, CDR2 YYREEE, per germline (reference sequence). CDR3 length: 15 amino acids. Trimming shortened V by 0 bases and J by 2 bases, and 12 bases separated the two germline ends. CDR3 sequence reads: CASSLAGTRTYEQYF. CDR3 bases: TGTGCCAGCAGCTTGGCCGGGACACGTACCTACGAGCAGTACTTC.

The V gene is TRBV6-6, the J gene TRBJ2-5, with D perhaps assigned TRBD1 or TRBD2 (5 bases each). This CDR3 comprises 15 residues. Trimming stripped 5 bases from V and 2 bases from J, with 15 bases between. The germline V gene has CDR1 MNHNY and CDR2 SVGAGI (reference sequence). As DNA, the CDR3 is TGTGCCAGCAGTAGTCCGGGACGCCCGCAAGAGACCCAGTACTTC. This encodes CASSSPGRPQETQYF.

A note on this clone: The same CDR3 arises from other DNA sequences in this sample as well. The chain has TRBV18 and TRBJ2-6; D not certain. Germline lookup yields CDR1 KGHSH and CDR2 LQKENI. This CDR3 contains 14 residues. V lost 4 bases and J lost 4, with 8 bases in between. The CDR3 region is CASSQGSGANVLTF. Here the CDR3 DNA reads TGTGCCAGCTCACAGGGATCAGGGGCCAACGTCCTGACTTTC.

The rearrangement uses TRBV4-1 and TRBJ2-2, with a weak D call TRBD1 (6 bases). This CDR3 spans 17 amino acids. V dropped 1 base and J dropped 2 bases, with 14 bases sitting between them. Germline loops: CDR1 MGHRA, CDR2 YSYEKL. In nucleotides, the CDR3 is TGCGCCAGCAGCCAAGTTGTAACAGGGATTAACACCGGGGAGCTGTTTTTT. Translated, it gives CASSQVVTGINTGELFF.

As regards this clone: Other DNA sequences in this sample translate to the same CDR3. V gene TRBV9 combines with J gene TRBJ2-3; D not certain. The CDR3 is made up of 13 amino acids. Germline CDR1 SGDLS, CDR2 YYNGEE. Trimming removed 5 bases from V and 0 bases from J, with 7 bases in between. The CDR3 DNA is TGTGCCAGCAGTGTGGGGAGCACAGATACGCAGTATTTT. It translates to CASSVGSTDTQYF.